A single sample is the source of the 27 T cell receptor beta chains below, sequenced in a study of naive and memory T cell subsets. TCR cDNA received a 3' ligated oligonucleotide that carried a UMI. Amplification of ligated cDNA took four PCR rounds with SP2 and nested alpha and beta constant primers. A single record per CDR3 protein comes from TCRdb applying MiXCR to the 5' RACE reads. The table has about 32,000 distinct CDR3 sequences, roughly a sixth seen once. These receptors originate from a female donor in good health.

In this sample, this clonotype turned up many times. The genes are TRBV6-5 and TRBJ1-1, with D maybe TRBD1 (5 bases). Per the germline V gene, CDR1 is MNHEY and CDR2 is SVGAGI. The V end lost 3 bases, the J end lost 0 bases, and 8 bases lay between the germline ends. This CDR3 spans 14 amino acids. The CDR3 spells CASSYGGMNTEAFF. The CDR3 DNA reads TGTGCCAGCAGTTATGGGGGAATGAACACTGAAGCTTTCTTT.

This clonotype was detected ten times or more. This chain links TRBV6-4 with TRBJ2-1, with 10 bases identical to TRBD2. V trimming: 3 bases; J trimming: 2 bases; junction bases outside the gene matches: 1. This CDR3 is built from 15 residues. Germline assignment: CDR1 MRHNA and CDR2 SNTAGT. The CDR3 bases are TGTGCCAGCAGTGAGAGCGGGGGGGCCTACAATGAGCAGTTCTTC. It codes for CASSESGGAYNEQFF.

This chain joins TRBV6-5 and TRBJ1-6; D is unresolved. The CDR3 loop spans 16 amino acids. The V end lost 6 bases, the J end lost 3 bases, and 15 bases lay between the germline ends. CDR1 MNHEY and CDR2 SVGAGI come from the germline V gene. CDR3 sequence (DNA): TGTGCCAGCAGCCGTCCCCTTGCGGGCTATAATTCACCCCTCCACTTT. It specifies CASSRPLAGYNSPLHF.

This sequence joins TRBV18 and TRBJ2-6; unclear D gene. V lost 1 base and J lost 1, with 11 bases in between. Germline V gene data show CDR1 as KGHSH and CDR2 as LQKENI. The length of the CDR3 is 17 residues. The CDR3 protein is CASSPLAGPSGANVLTF. The CDR3 region has the DNA TGTGCCAGCTCACCACTCGCAGGACCGTCTGGGGCCAACGTCCTGACTTTC.

The CDR3 DNA is TGTGCCAGCAGTGGGCAGGCATACGAGCAGTACTTC. Encoded protein: CASSGQAYEQYF. The gene calls are TRBV6-1 and TRBJ2-7, with D uncertain. The CDR3 sequence is 12 residues long. With 4 bases removed from V and 4 bases from J, the gap between germline ends came to 8 bases. Per germline, CDR1 MNHNS and CDR2 SASEGT.

This clonotype was seen repeatedly, ten times or more. The chain is built from TRBV7-2 and TRBJ2-3; D not resolved. The germline CDR1 and CDR2 sequences are SGHTA and FQGNSA. V was pared by 5 bases and J by 5 bases, with 11 bases between. The CDR3 loop spans 13 amino acids. The CDR3 region is CASSLPPGDTQYF. As DNA, the CDR3 is TGTGCCAGCAGCCTACCACCGGGAGATACGCAGTATTTT. The full variable domain, completed using reference TRBV7-2 and TRBJ2-3, is GAGVSQSPSNKVTEKGKDVELRCDPISGHTALYWYRQSLGQGLEFLIYFQGNSAPDKSGLPSDRFSAERTGGSVSTLTIQRTQQEDSAVYLCASSLPPGDTQYFGPGTRLTVL.

The CDR3 loop reads CASRKSVNYGYTF. The CDR3 bases are TGTGCCAGCAGGAAATCAGTAAACTATGGCTACACCTTC. This chain uses TRBV6-5 with TRBJ1-2; D gene ambiguous. Germline V gene lookup returns CDR1 MNHEY and CDR2 SVGAGI. This CDR3 spans 13 amino acids. Trimming cost V 6 bases and J 2 bases, with 10 bases left between them.

The V and J genes are TRBV6-1 and TRBJ1-3, with 8 bases lining up with TRBD1. Per the germline V gene, CDR1 is MNHNS and CDR2 is SASEGT. The CDR3 has 16 residues. J gave up 4 bases and V 0 bases, and 5 bases lay outside the gene matches. The CDR3 bases are TGTGCCAGCAGTGAAGCTTTGACAGGGGTGGGAAACACCATATATTTT. Its protein product is CASSEALTGVGNTIYF.

The gene calls are TRBV12-3 or TRBV12-4 and TRBJ1-6, with TRBD1 identical over 7 bases. There are 14 residues in the CDR3. J was trimmed by 10 bases and V by 4 bases; bases with no gene match: 7. For the CDR3, the DNA is TGTGCCAGCAGTTGGCGACAGGGTGAATCACCCCTCCACTTT. It encodes CASSWRQGESPLHF.

This clonotype was detected only a few times. This sequence may be a read error, since a much larger clone differs from it by one base. The chain combines TRBV20-1 with TRBJ2-5; D is possibly TRBD2 (5 bases). Trimming pared 6 bases from V and 2 bases from J, leaving 16 bases between. CDR1 is DFQATT, CDR2 SNEGSKA, per germline (reference sequence). This CDR3 region has 14 residues. The CDR3 region is CSAADGRGQETQYF. The CDR3 coding sequence is TGCAGTGCCGCGGACGGACGGGGACAAGAGACCCAGTACTTC.

This clonotype was detected only a few times. This sequence joins TRBV6-5 and TRBJ2-7; the D gene is possibly TRBD1 (5 bases). The CDR3 is 14 amino acids. With 0 bases removed from V and 7 bases from J, the gap between germline ends came to 13 bases. Germline V gives CDR1 MNHEY, CDR2 SVGAGI. The CDR3 DNA reads TGTGCCAGCAGTTACTCGAAAGGGGTGGGGGAGCAGTACTTC. Its protein is CASSYSKGVGEQYF.

In this sample, this clonotype turned up many times. The chain joins TRBV29-1 to TRBJ2-7, with D hard to call. V lost 2 bases to trimming and J lost 4 bases, with 6 bases between them. Germline CDR1 reads SQVTM; CDR2 reads ANQGSEA. This CDR3 comprises 11 residues. CDR3 protein: CSVERRYEQYF. The CDR3 nucleotides read TGCAGCGTTGAAAGGCGGTACGAGCAGTACTTC.

This chain links TRBV7-2 with TRBJ2-7, with D perhaps matching TRBD1 or TRBD2 (5 bases each). The CDR3 loop spans 14 amino acids. Trimming removed 8 bases at V and 4 bases at J, with 18 bases between. CDR1 is SGHTA, CDR2 FQGNSA, per germline. The CDR3 reads CASGKPGRFYEQYF. CDR3 nucleotide sequence: TGTGCCAGCGGAAAACCGGGACGGTTTTACGAGCAGTACTTC.

In its sample, this clonotype was seen many times. The chain carries TRBV5-1 and TRBJ1-1; 7 bases agree with TRBD1. V was clipped by 3 bases and J by 0 bases; unmatched bases: 2. The CDR3 loop spans 14 amino acids. Germline values: CDR1 SGHRS, CDR2 YFSETQ. DNA for the CDR3: TGCGCCAGCAGCTGGACAGGCTTGAACACTGAAGCTTTCTTT. Translated: CASSWTGLNTEAFF.

In this sample, this clonotype turned up a few times. V is TRBV6-6 and J is TRBJ2-7, with D possibly TRBD1 on 6 matching bases. There are 13 residues in the CDR3. CDR1 and CDR2 from the germline V gene are MNHNY and SVGAGI (reference sequence). Trimming removed 4 bases at V and 1 base at J, with 8 bases between. CDR3 loop: CASSLQGSYEQYF. CDR3 DNA: TGTGCCAGCAGTTTGCAGGGGTCCTACGAGCAGTACTTC.

The sample holds many counts of this clonotype. The chain has TRBV2 and TRBJ2-1; D gene unclear. The length of the CDR3 is 16 residues. The germline V gene has CDR1 SNHLY and CDR2 FYNNEI. V was shortened by 3 bases and J by 0 bases, with 12 bases between the two germline ends. This CDR3 is CASSDQGLSSYNEQFF. The CDR3 DNA sequence: TGTGCCAGCAGTGACCAAGGCCTCAGCTCCTACAATGAGCAGTTCTTC.

The J gene is TRBJ2-7, the V gene TRBV7-2; possibly TRBD1 for D (5 bases). V was trimmed by 1 base and J by 0 bases, leaving 10 bases between them. The germline V gene encodes CDR1 SGHTA and CDR2 FQGNSA. This CDR3 has 15 residues. CDR3 sequence (DNA): TGTGCCAGCAGCTTAGTGCAGGGCGGCTCCTACGAGCAGTACTTC. Amino acids: CASSLVQGGSYEQYF.

The chain carries TRBV2 and TRBJ1-5; no reliable D call. CDR3 length: 14 amino acids. CDR1 SNHLY and CDR2 FYNNEI come from the germline V gene. V was clipped by 5 bases and J by 1 base, with 9 bases between them. CDR3 sequence: CASSKGASNQPQHF. The CDR3 nucleotides are TGTGCCAGCAGTAAGGGTGCGAGCAATCAGCCCCAGCATTTT.

The chain is built from TRBV15 and TRBJ1-3; D gene unclear. Germline assignment: CDR1 LNHNV and CDR2 YYDKDF (reference sequence). V dropped 1 base and J dropped 1 base, with 8 bases sitting between them. The CDR3 is 15 amino acids. The CDR3 loop reads CATSRAAGSGNTIYF. The CDR3, as DNA: TGTGCCACCAGCAGAGCAGCGGGTTCTGGAAACACCATATATTTT.

This clonotype was seen many times. The rearrangement links TRBV20-1 to TRBJ2-3; 15 bases match TRBD2. CDR1 and CDR2 (germline): DFQATT, SNEGSKA (reference sequence). The CDR3 covers 16 residues. J gave up 5 bases and V 3 bases, and 6 bases lay outside the gene matches. The CDR3 region has the DNA TGCAGTGCTAGTCCGGGACTAGCGGGGGGTAGAGATACGCAGTATTTT. Amino acid sequence: CSASPGLAGGRDTQYF.

The chain employs TRBV20-1 and TRBJ2-5; D call uncertain. The germline V and J ends were trimmed by 3 bases and 0 bases, with 11 bases remaining between them. CDR3 size: 14 residues. The germline CDR1 and CDR2 sequences are DFQATT and SNEGSKA (reference sequence). Here the CDR3 DNA reads TGCAGTGCTAGTTCCGTGGAGTACCAAGAGACCCAGTACTTC. Protein: CSASSVEYQETQYF.

This clonotype occurred a few times. The chain joins TRBV6-5 to TRBJ2-2, with a weak D call TRBD1 (5 bases). V was clipped by 2 bases and J by 1 base, with 8 bases between them. Germline V gene data show CDR1 as MNHEY and CDR2 as SVGAGI. The CDR3 runs 15 residues. In DNA, the CDR3 is TGTGCCAGCAGTTACGCCAGGGTGAACACCGGGGAGCTGTTTTTT. Its protein product is CASSYARVNTGELFF.

This clonotype qualifies as medium-sized (0.01 to 0.1%). The rearrangement links TRBV2 to TRBJ2-2, with TRBD1 matching 7 bases. There are 14 residues in the CDR3. Germline CDR1 reads SNHLY; CDR2 reads FYNNEI. After removal of 8 bases from V and 4 bases from J, the junction contained 7 bases not matched to a gene. The CDR3 loop reads CASSTRQGTGELFF. As DNA, the CDR3 is TGTGCCAGCTCTACCCGACAGGGCACCGGGGAGCTGTTTTTT.

Many counts were recorded for this clonotype. The J gene is TRBJ2-5, the V gene TRBV6-5, with 10 bases lining up with TRBD2. The CDR3 length is 19 residues. Germline V CDR1 and CDR2: MNHEY, SVGAGI. The V gene end was trimmed by 4 bases and the J gene end by 1 base; junction bases not matched to a gene: 15. CDR3 DNA: TGTGCCAGCAGTTTCCTCCCGCCCTATAGCGGGGGGCCCCAAGAGACCCAGTACTTC. This translates into CASSFLPPYSGGPQETQYF.

This clonotype was recorded a few times. The junction and the germline gene differ at one end; a read error may be behind it. The gene calls are TRBV6-1 and TRBJ1-2; no reliable D call. Per germline, CDR1 MNHNS and CDR2 SASEGT. There are 12 residues in the CDR3. DNA of the CDR3: TGTGCCAGCAGCGGGCAAAACTATGGCGACACCTTC. This sequence encodes CASSGQNYGDTF.

V gene TRBV5-1 combines with J gene TRBJ2-1; possibly TRBD2 for D (6 bases). The V gene lost 0 bases and the J gene lost 7 bases, with 14 bases spanning the gap. CDR1 and CDR2 from the germline V gene are SGHRS and YFSETQ. The CDR3 runs to 15 residues. CDR3 coding DNA: TGCGCCAGCAGCTTGGTCGGGGGTGGTAGGAATGAGCAGTTCTTC. Translated, it gives CASSLVGGGRNEQFF.

This clonotype is deemed medium-sized. CDR3: CASSFTLADYEQYF. The DNA for the CDR3 is TGTGCCAGCAGTTTTACACTAGCGGACTACGAGCAGTACTTC. This chain connects TRBV12-3 or TRBV12-4 to TRBJ2-7; 8 bases align to TRBD2. After removal of 3 bases from V and 3 bases from J, the junction contained 4 bases not matched to a gene. The CDR3 extends over 14 amino acids.